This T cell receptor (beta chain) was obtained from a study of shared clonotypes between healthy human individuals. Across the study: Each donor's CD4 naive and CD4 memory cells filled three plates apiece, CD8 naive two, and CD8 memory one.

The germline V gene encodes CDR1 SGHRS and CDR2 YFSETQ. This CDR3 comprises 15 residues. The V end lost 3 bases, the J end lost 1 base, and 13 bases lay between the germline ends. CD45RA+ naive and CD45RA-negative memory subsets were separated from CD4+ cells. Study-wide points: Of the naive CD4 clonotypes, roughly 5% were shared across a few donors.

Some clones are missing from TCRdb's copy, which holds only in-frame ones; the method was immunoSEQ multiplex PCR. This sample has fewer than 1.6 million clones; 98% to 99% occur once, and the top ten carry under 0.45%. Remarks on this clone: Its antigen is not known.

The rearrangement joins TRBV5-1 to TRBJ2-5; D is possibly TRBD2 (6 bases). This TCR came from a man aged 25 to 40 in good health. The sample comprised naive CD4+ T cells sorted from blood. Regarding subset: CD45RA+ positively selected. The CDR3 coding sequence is TGCGCCAGCAGCTGGGTAGCGGTCCGCCAAGAGACCCAGTACTTC. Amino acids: CASSWVAVRQETQYF.